The clone carrying this TCR beta chain appeared a single time. The target antigen is unknown. Trimming took off 2 bases at V and 0 bases at J, with 19 bases between the two ends. The length of the CDR3 is 18 residues. CDR1 and CDR2 from the germline V gene are GTSNPN and SVGIG (reference sequence). In the PCR, 60 Vbeta and 13 Jbeta primers were used. Repertoires were generated with immunoSEQ multiplex PCR, while TCRdb's copy carries only in-frame clones and drops some. The repertoire holds about 220,000 clones, with approximately 82% as singletons. This entry belongs to a study of cytomegalovirus exposure and HLA in healthy donors. General observations from the study: Accurate prediction of most subjects' HLA-A and HLA-B alleles from TCR beta sequences was reported. One variant, a missense change in DCLRE1C, was linked in a later analysis to TCR beta V- and J-gene trimming.

The sample consisted of PBMCs. V and J are TRBV30 and TRBJ1-4; D not certain. This sequence was found in a man younger than 35 in good health and CMV-seronegative. The CDR3 coding sequence is TGTGCCTGGAGTCCCAGCGGAGGAGGGTATTCAACTAATGAAAAACTGTTTTTT. Translation: CAWSPSGGGYSTNEKLFF.